This entry lists 13 T cell receptor beta chains sequenced from one sample in a study of blood T cell repertoires in COVID-19 (dated by TCRdb to about 2020). The library was obtained by the immunoSEQ multiplex PCR assay. TCRdb re-hosts the immuneACCESS table, in-frame sequences only. Its copies lack some clones; in the studies checked, an unresolved V gene accounts for under half of them, and the cause for the rest is not known. This sample is represented by about 100,000 clones; roughly nine tenths of them were singletons. Roughly 2.1% of the sample belongs to the ten largest clones. Sequenced: peripheral blood. The receptors originated from a man between 45 and 60 years old with active COVID-19.

This chain links TRBV19 with TRBJ2-1; 9 bases fit TRBD1. Germline lookup yields CDR1 LNHDA and CDR2 SQIVND (reference sequence). This CDR3 comprises 16 residues. With V trimmed by 4 bases and J by 6 bases, 10 bases remained unmatched. The DNA for the CDR3 is TGTGCCAGTAGTAGAATCCGGGACAGGGTTCTCAATGAGCAGTTCTTC. Amino acids: CASSRIRDRVLNEQFF.

V and J are TRBV2 and TRBJ1-2; a possible D gene is TRBD1 (6 bases). CDR3 length: 15 amino acids. CDR1 SNHLY and CDR2 FYNNEI come from the germline V gene. Trimming took 3 bases from V and 4 from J, leaving 15 bases between them. The CDR3 nucleotides read TGTGCCAGCAGTGAGGGGATCCAGGGGACCTATGGCTACACCTTC. It codes for CASSEGIQGTYGYTF.

V is TRBV7-6 and J is TRBJ2-3, with 13 nucleotides matching TRBD2. In germline, CDR1 is SGHVS, CDR2 FNYEAQ. The CDR3 contains 17 residues. Trimming removed 2 bases from V and 4 bases from J; junction bases left unmatched: 6. CDR3 sequence reads: CASSLRTSGSGADTQYF. As DNA, the CDR3 is TGTGCCAGCAGCTTACGGACTAGCGGGAGTGGGGCAGATACGCAGTATTTT. Variable domain in full (rest from reference TRBV7-6 and TRBJ2-3): GAGVSQSPRYKVTKRGQDVALRCDPISGHVSLYWYRQALGQGPEFLTYFNYEAQQDKSGLPNDRFSAERPEGSISTLTIQRTEQRDSAMYRCASSLRTSGSGADTQYFGPGTRLTVL.

The chain has TRBV5-1 and TRBJ2-5; the D gene is possibly TRBD1 (5 bases). CDR1 SGHRS and CDR2 YFSETQ come from the germline V gene. With 0 bases removed from V and 2 bases from J, the gap between germline ends came to 8 bases. This CDR3 spans 14 amino acids. CDR3 coding DNA: TGCGCCAGCAGCTTGGACAGGCCGCAAGAGACCCAGTACTTC. This encodes CASSLDRPQETQYF. The whole variable domain, remainder taken from reference TRBV5-1 and TRBJ2-5, is KAGVTQTPRYLIKTRGQQVTLSCSPISGHRSVSWYQQTPGQGLQFLFEYFSETQRNKGNFPGRFSGRQFSNSRSEMNVSTLELGDSALYLCASSLDRPQETQYFGPGTRLLVL.

This rearrangement joins TRBV7-8 to TRBJ2-5, with 10 nucleotides matching TRBD2. This CDR3 is built from 16 residues. The germline V gene has CDR1 SGHVS and CDR2 FQNEAQ. V shed 1 base, J shed 2 bases, and the junction held 4 bases outside the gene matches. CDR3 sequence reads: CASSLDSGGRQETQYF. The CDR3 nucleotides are TGTGCCAGCAGCTTAGATAGCGGGGGGCGTCAAGAGACCCAGTACTTC.

V and J are TRBV3-1 (or the pseudogene TRBV3-2) and TRBJ2-1, with D perhaps TRBD2 (6 bases). Germline lookup yields CDR1 LGHDT and CDR2 YNNKEL (reference sequence). The V and J ends lost 4 bases and 9 bases respectively, with 19 bases between them. The CDR3 extends over 15 amino acids. The CDR3 nucleotides are TGTGCCAGCAGCCGGGCCCCCGGAGGGTTCAGTGAGCAGTTCTTC. Its translation is CASSRAPGGFSEQFF.

V gene TRBV6-5 combines with J gene TRBJ2-2; D might be TRBD2 (5 bases). CDR1 and CDR2 (germline): MNHEY, SVGAGI. CDR3 size: 15 residues. Trimming took off 4 bases at V and 6 bases at J, with 15 bases between the two ends. The CDR3: CASSWEGLNAGELFF. The CDR3 DNA reads TGTGCCAGCAGTTGGGAAGGACTCAACGCCGGGGAGCTGTTTTTT.

The chain links TRBV4-1 to TRBJ1-5; 10 bases are a match to TRBD1. V shed 4 bases and J 1 base; nucleotides not matched to a gene: 4. There are 16 residues in the CDR3. The germline CDR1 and CDR2 sequences are MGHRA and YSYEKL. The CDR3 region is CASSPDRGRSNQPQHF. DNA for the CDR3: TGCGCCAGCAGCCCCGACAGGGGGCGAAGCAATCAGCCCCAGCATTTT.

This rearrangement joins TRBV29-1 to TRBJ1-5; possible D gene TRBD1, 6 bases. The CDR3 has 13 amino acids. V was trimmed by 6 bases and J by 3 bases, leaving 12 bases between them. From germline, CDR1 is SQVTM and CDR2 ANQGSEA. CDR3 amino acids: CSVSRGVNQPQHF. In DNA, the CDR3 is TGCAGCGTCTCCAGGGGCGTCAATCAGCCCCAGCATTTT.

The rearrangement links TRBV10-3 to TRBJ2-7, with 9 bases fitting TRBD2. Germline values: CDR1 ENHRY, CDR2 SYGVKD. Unmatched junction bases numbered 10, after V lost 4 bases and J lost 9 bases. CDR3 length equals 14 residues. CDR3 amino acids: CAISGETSGAAQYF. CDR3 DNA sequence: TGTGCCATCAGTGGGGAGACTAGCGGCGCGGCGCAGTACTTC.

This chain links TRBV7-2 with TRBJ2-5; 8 nucleotides align to TRBD1. After removal of 5 bases from V and 5 bases from J, the junction contained 4 bases not matched to a gene. Germline loops: CDR1 SGHTA, CDR2 FQGNSA. The CDR3 consists of 13 residues. The CDR3 DNA follows: TGTGCCAGCAGCCAGGGGGCGGGGGAGACCCAGTACTTC. Translated, it gives CASSQGAGETQYF.

The chain has TRBV16 and TRBJ1-1; D is uncertain. V lost 1 base and J 1 base, leaving 7 bases between the germline ends. CDR3 length: 14 amino acids. Germline-derived CDR1 and CDR2 are KGHSY and FQNENV. Here the CDR3 DNA reads TGTGCCAGCAGCCAATTCGGGAAGAACACTGAAGCTTTCTTT. Its protein product is CASSQFGKNTEAFF.

The count of this clone is one. The genes are TRBV7-6 and TRBJ2-5; 10 bases map to TRBD1. Germline CDR1 and CDR2: SGHVS and FNYEAQ. This CDR3 has 17 amino acids. The V and J ends lost 2 bases and 6 bases, in that order; junction bases with no gene match: 12. The CDR3 is CASSLISPGQGLQTQYF. The CDR3 DNA reads TGTGCCAGCAGCTTAATATCGCCGGGACAGGGGTTGCAGACCCAGTACTTC.